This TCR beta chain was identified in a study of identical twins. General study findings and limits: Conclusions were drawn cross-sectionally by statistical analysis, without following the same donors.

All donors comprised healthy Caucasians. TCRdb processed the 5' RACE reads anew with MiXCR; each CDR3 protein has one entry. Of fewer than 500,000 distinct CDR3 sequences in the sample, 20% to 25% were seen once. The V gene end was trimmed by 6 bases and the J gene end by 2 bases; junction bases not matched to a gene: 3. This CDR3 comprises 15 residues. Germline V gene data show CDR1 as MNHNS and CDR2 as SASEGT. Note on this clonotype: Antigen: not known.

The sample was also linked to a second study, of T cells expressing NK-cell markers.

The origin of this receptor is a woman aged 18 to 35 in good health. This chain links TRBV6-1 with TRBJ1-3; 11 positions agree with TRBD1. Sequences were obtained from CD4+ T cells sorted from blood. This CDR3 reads CASSPDRGPGNTIYF. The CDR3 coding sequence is TGTGCCAGCAGCCCGGACAGGGGGCCTGGAAACACCATATATTTT.